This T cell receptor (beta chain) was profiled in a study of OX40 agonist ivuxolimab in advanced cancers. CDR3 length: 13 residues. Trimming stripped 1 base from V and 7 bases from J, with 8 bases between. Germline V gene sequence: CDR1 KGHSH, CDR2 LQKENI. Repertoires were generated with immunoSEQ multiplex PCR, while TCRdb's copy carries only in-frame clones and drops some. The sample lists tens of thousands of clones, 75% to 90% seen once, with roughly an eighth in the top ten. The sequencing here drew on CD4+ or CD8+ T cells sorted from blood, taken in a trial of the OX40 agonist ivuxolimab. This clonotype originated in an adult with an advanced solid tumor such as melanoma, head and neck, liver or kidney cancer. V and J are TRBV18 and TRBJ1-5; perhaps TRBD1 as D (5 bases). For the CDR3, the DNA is TGTGCCAGCTCACCACTTCAGGGCCAGCCCCAGCATTTT. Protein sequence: CASSPLQGQPQHF.